These 18 T cell receptor beta chains share one sample of origin, sequenced in a study of cytomegalovirus exposure and HLA in healthy donors (dated 2017 in TCRdb). Receptor amplification or capture employed the immunoSEQ multiplex PCR assay. For the multiplex PCR, a mixture combining 60 forward primers for TCR Vbeta segments and 13 reverse primers for TCR Jbeta segments was used. TCRdb re-hosts the immuneACCESS table, in-frame sequences only. Its copies lack some clones; in the studies checked, an unresolved V gene accounts for under half of them, and the cause for the rest is not known. The sample contains around 230,000 clones, around 80% of them found a single time. Roughly 5.5% of the sample is held by the ten biggest clonotypes. The sample taken for sequencing was PBMCs. These receptors were taken from a man aged 40-50 years in good health and CMV-seropositive.

The CDR3 DNA reads as TGTGCCAGCAGGTCTAGCGGGAGCGAGACCCAGTACTTC. Translated, it gives CASRSSGSETQYF. V is TRBV27 and J is TRBJ2-5; 10 bases align to TRBD2. With V trimmed by 6 bases and J by 5 bases, 3 bases remained unmatched. This CDR3 is 13 amino acids long. Germline values: CDR1 MNHEY, CDR2 SMNVEV (reference sequence).

The chain employs TRBV10-1 and TRBJ2-1, with 9 bases matching TRBD1. Trimming cost V 5 bases and J 5 bases; bases outside gene matches: 1. This CDR3 has 13 residues. Germline assignment: CDR1 WNHNN and CDR2 SYGVQD (reference sequence). This chain's CDR3 is CASSWTGDNEQFF. The CDR3 DNA is TGCGCCAGCAGTTGGACAGGGGACAATGAGCAGTTCTTC.

V is TRBV9 and J is TRBJ2-2, with D uncertain. The CDR3 length is 15 residues. CDR1 SGDLS and CDR2 YYNGEE come from the germline V gene. With 1 base removed from V and 5 bases from J, the gap between germline ends came to 12 bases. DNA of the CDR3: TGTGCCAGCAGCGTATTAGACTCACTAACCGGGGAGCTGTTTTTT. It encodes CASSVLDSLTGELFF.

This clone came up once. The chain employs TRBV19 and TRBJ1-5; D call uncertain. V was cut by 2 bases and J by 0 bases, with 5 bases left in between. From germline, CDR1 is LNHDA and CDR2 SQIVND (reference sequence). CDR3 length: 14 amino acids. CDR3 DNA sequence: TGTGCCAGTAGTATATTGAGTAGCAATCAGCCCCAGCATTTT. Its protein product is CASSILSSNQPQHF.

V is TRBV5-1 and J is TRBJ1-2; unclear D gene. Germline CDR1 and CDR2: SGHRS and YFSETQ. V was pared by 0 bases and J by 2 bases, with 14 bases between. The CDR3 spans 16 residues. As DNA, the CDR3 is TGCGCCAGCAGCTTGGATTTCGGTCAGGCGAACTATGGCTACACCTTC. Residues: CASSLDFGQANYGYTF.

The V gene is TRBV4-1, the J gene TRBJ2-3; 10 bases fit TRBD2. V was pared by 0 bases and J by 4 bases, with 4 bases of the junction left unmatched. Germline V CDR1 and CDR2: MGHRA, YSYEKL. This CDR3 spans 16 amino acids. The CDR3 sequence is CASSQDPSGRADTQYF. In DNA, the CDR3 is TGCGCCAGCAGCCAAGATCCCAGCGGGAGGGCAGATACGCAGTATTTT.

V gene TRBV5-6 combines with J gene TRBJ2-3; the match to TRBD1 covers 12 bases. Germline V CDR1 and CDR2: SGHDT, YYEEEE. The CDR3 length is 19 residues. The trim removed 4 bases at V and 3 bases at J, leaving 15 bases unmatched. The CDR3 bases are TGTGCCAGCAGCCGGACCGGGACAGGGGGCCCTCGGGGGACAGATACGCAGTATTTT. Translated: CASSRTGTGGPRGTDTQYF.

This clone was seen a few times. Other DNA sequences in this sample translate to the same CDR3. The CDR3 protein is CASSLGAGVYNEQFF. The CDR3 region has the DNA TGTGCCAGCAGCTTAGGAGCGGGAGTCTACAATGAGCAGTTCTTC. This chain uses TRBV7-8 with TRBJ2-1; 8 nucleotides align to TRBD2. Trimming took 1 base from V and 3 from J; bases not matched to a gene: 2. The CDR3 extends over 15 amino acids. CDR1 is SGHVS, CDR2 FQNEAQ, per germline.

The rearrangement joins TRBV5-1 to TRBJ2-1; 7 bases match TRBD2. CDR3 length: 16 amino acids. The germline V gene has CDR1 SGHRS and CDR2 YFSETQ. The V segment lost 0 bases and the J segment 4 bases; nucleotides outside the gene matches: 7. CDR3 loop: CASSLVPSSGYNEQFF. CDR3 DNA: TGCGCCAGCAGCTTGGTACCCTCTAGCGGTTACAATGAGCAGTTCTTC.

V gene TRBV29-1 combines with J gene TRBJ1-2; tentatively, D is TRBD1 (5 bases). The CDR3 is made up of 12 amino acids. The germline V gene encodes CDR1 SQVTM and CDR2 ANQGSEA. CDR3 amino acids: CSAGGGLGSYTF. The DNA for the CDR3 is TGCAGTGCCGGGGGTGGATTAGGTAGCTACACCTTC. The complete variable domain, with remaining parts taken from reference TRBV29-1 and TRBJ1-2, reads SAVISQKPSRDICQRGTSLTIQCQVDSQVTMMFWYRQQPGQSLTLIATANQGSEATYESGFVIDKFPISRPNLTFSTLTVSNMSPEDSSIYLCSAGGGLGSYTFGSGTRLTVV.

V is TRBV10-1 and J is TRBJ2-1; TRBD2 aligns across 13 bases. V lost 4 bases to trimming and J lost 0 bases; unmatched junction nucleotides: 6. Germline lookup yields CDR1 WNHNN and CDR2 SYGVQD (reference sequence). The CDR3 length is 18 residues. The CDR3 region is CASSVGTSGKSSYNEQFF. The CDR3 region has the DNA TGCGCCAGCAGTGTTGGGACTAGCGGGAAGAGCTCCTACAATGAGCAGTTCTTC.

The V gene is TRBV6-1, the J gene TRBJ2-7, with D possibly TRBD1 on 5 matching bases. The CDR3 is 13 amino acids. In germline, CDR1 is MNHNS, CDR2 SASEGT. The ends were cut back, 2 bases at V and 3 bases at J, with 8 bases in the middle. The CDR3 region is CASSEKGIYEQYF. CDR3 DNA: TGTGCCAGCAGTGAAAAGGGGATCTACGAGCAGTACTTC.

This chain links TRBV5-6 with TRBJ1-2; 7 nucleotides align to TRBD1. The CDR3 sequence is 14 residues long. Germline V gives CDR1 SGHDT, CDR2 YYEEEE. Trimming at V came to 0 bases and at J to 5 bases, leaving 4 bases not matched to a gene. DNA for the CDR3: TGTGCCAGCAGCTTGGAAGGGGGCCGGTATGGCTACACCTTC. It specifies CASSLEGGRYGYTF.

The V and J genes are TRBV7-9 and TRBJ2-2; tentatively, D is TRBD2 (5 bases). This CDR3 has 15 amino acids. The V gene lost 5 bases and the J gene lost 2 bases, with 12 bases spanning the gap. Germline V gives CDR1 SEHNR, CDR2 FQNEAQ (reference sequence). The CDR3 sequence is CASSPIASNTGELFF. The CDR3 DNA reads as TGTGCCAGCAGCCCAATAGCGAGCAACACCGGGGAGCTGTTTTTT.

This clone occurred a few times. The rearrangement joins TRBV4-1 to TRBJ2-7, with D possibly TRBD1 on 6 matching bases. This CDR3 spans 13 amino acids. V lost 1 base to trimming and J lost 7 bases, with 11 bases between them. Germline values: CDR1 MGHRA, CDR2 YSYEKL. The CDR3 DNA is TGCGCCAGCAGCCAAGGCCAGGGGTGGGAGCAGTACTTC. It translates to CASSQGQGWEQYF.

The chain couples TRBV7-8 to TRBJ2-1; no clear D gene. The CDR3 contains 16 residues. Trimming took 1 base from V and 4 from J, leaving 14 bases between them. The V gene's germline CDR1 is SGHVS and CDR2 FQNEAQ. DNA of the CDR3: TGTGCCAGCAGCTTAGAGGAGAGAATGGGTTACAATGAGCAGTTCTTC. It specifies CASSLEERMGYNEQFF.

The rearrangement links TRBV23-1 to TRBJ2-7; TRBD1 aligns across 8 bases. TRBV23-1 is an ORF, and what it does is uncertain. V lost 0 bases and J lost 3; bases outside the gene matches: 7. The CDR3 spans 16 residues. DNA for the CDR3: TGCGCCAGCAGTCAATCCAAGGACAGGGACGACTACGAGCAGTACGTC. Protein product: CASSQSKDRDDYEQYV.

The chain joins TRBV5-6 to TRBJ1-2; D ambiguous. The CDR3 loop spans 13 amino acids. The germline V and J ends were trimmed by 1 base and 2 bases, with 6 bases remaining between them. CDR1 and CDR2 from the germline V gene are SGHDT and YYEEEE. The CDR3 spells CASSLTVNYGYTF. CDR3 nucleotides: TGTGCCAGCAGCTTGACTGTAAACTATGGCTACACCTTC. Combining the CDR3 with reference TRBV5-6 and TRBJ1-2 gives the whole variable domain DAGVTQSPTHLIKTRGQQVTLRCSPKSGHDTVSWYQQALGQGPQFIFQYYEEEERQRGNFPDRFSGHQFPNYSSELNVNALLLGDSALYLCASSLTVNYGYTFGSGTRLTVV.